This TCR beta chain was retrieved from a study of control samples from healthy donors and cancer patients (dated by TCRdb to the early 2020s). Remarks on this clone: Its antigen specificity is not known. Base qualities were left out, and no much larger clone turns up one base away.

Library method: the immunoSEQ multiplex PCR assay. The table was pulled from immuneACCESS by TCRdb, which kept in-frame rearrangements only. Such tables lose some clones; where checked, under half of the loss comes from unresolved V genes, and the rest has no known cause. This sample lists 35,000 to 45,000 clones; approximately 90% were detected once. The ten most abundant clones make up 22% of the sample. For this chain, trimming is 5 bases at the V end and 3 bases at the J end, and the number of junction bases without a gene match is 3. There are 14 amino acids in the CDR3, from cysteine to phenylalanine inclusive. Only CDR3 DNA remains: 42 bases, in frame from the first base. From a lookup of the germline V gene (reference sequence), CDR1 and CDR2 are SEHNR and FQNEAQ.

Sample: PBMCs. The sequence joins TRBV7-9 to TRBJ2-5, with 10 junctional bases fitting TRBD2. This TCR came from a woman aged 40-49 years with head and neck cancer. The CDR3 reads CASSTLAGEETQYF. The DNA sequence follows: TGTGCCAGCAGCACGCTAGCGGGGGAAGAGACCCAGTACTTC. Extended through the reference TRBV7-9 and TRBJ2-5 proteins, this CDR3 yields the full variable domain: DTGVSQNPRHKITKRGQNVTFRCDPISEHNRLYWYRQTLGQGPEFLTYFQNEAQLEKSRLLSDRFSAERPKGSFSTLEIQRTEQGDSAMYLCASSTLAGEETQYFGPGTRLLVL.